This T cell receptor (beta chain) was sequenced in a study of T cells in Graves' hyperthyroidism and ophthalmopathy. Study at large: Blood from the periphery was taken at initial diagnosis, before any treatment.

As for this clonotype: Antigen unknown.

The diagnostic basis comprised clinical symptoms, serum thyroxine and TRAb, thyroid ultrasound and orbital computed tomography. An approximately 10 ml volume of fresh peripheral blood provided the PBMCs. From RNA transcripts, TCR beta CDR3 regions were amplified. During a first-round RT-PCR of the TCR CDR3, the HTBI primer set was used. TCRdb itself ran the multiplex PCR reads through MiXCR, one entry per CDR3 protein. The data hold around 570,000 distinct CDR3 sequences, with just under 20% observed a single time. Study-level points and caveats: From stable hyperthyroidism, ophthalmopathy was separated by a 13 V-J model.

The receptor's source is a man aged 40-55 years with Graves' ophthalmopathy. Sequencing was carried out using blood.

The DNA of the CDR3 is TGTGCCAGTAGTTCGGAGGCCTACGAGCAGTACTTC. This translates into CASSSEAYEQYF. V gene TRBV19 combines with J gene TRBJ2-7; possibly TRBD2 for D (5 bases). The CDR3 spans 12 residues. The germline V gene encodes CDR1 LNHDA and CDR2 SQIVND (reference sequence). Trimming shortened V by 5 bases and J by 2 bases, and 7 bases separated the two germline ends.